Below, 21 T cell receptor beta chains from the same sample are listed, as sequenced in a study of shared T cell receptors in the human thymus. Assay used: immunoSEQ multiplex PCR; TCRdb lists only in-frame clones, some missing. The sample yields hundreds of thousands of clones, around 87% seen once. Separately, the same data were catalogued under a study of human thymus T cells.

The sequencing sample was made of thymocytes. The receptor source for this set is a boy less than two years old with a congenital heart defect.

The V and J genes are TRBV5-1 and TRBJ2-5; TRBD2 matches 7 bases. This CDR3 is 17 amino acids long. The trim removed 0 bases at V and 2 bases at J, leaving 10 bases unmatched. Germline V gene data show CDR1 as SGHRS and CDR2 as YFSETQ. The CDR3 nucleotides read TGCGCCAGCAGCTTGGAGCAGGGAGGGGCACCTCAAGAGACCCAGTACTTC. Protein: CASSLEQGGAPQETQYF.

With respect to this clone: The sample contains more than one DNA sequence encoding this CDR3. The V and J genes are TRBV5-1 and TRBJ2-7, with unresolved D. Germline loops: CDR1 SGHRS, CDR2 YFSETQ. The CDR3 extends over 13 amino acids. The ends were cut back, 0 bases at V and 1 base at J, with 5 bases in the middle. This CDR3 is CASSLDFSYEQYF. In DNA, the CDR3 is TGCGCCAGCAGCTTGGACTTTTCCTACGAGCAGTACTTC.

V is TRBV6-6 and J is TRBJ2-7; 8 nucleotides align to TRBD2. The CDR3 contains 15 residues. V dropped 8 bases and J dropped 0; count of bases not matched to a gene: 9. CDR1 MNHNY and CDR2 SVGAGI come from the germline V gene (reference sequence). The CDR3 DNA sequence: TGTGCCAGCGTCTTCGGGGGGGGGTACTCCTACGAGCAGTACTTC. This encodes CASVFGGGYSYEQYF.

The chain links TRBV6-5 to TRBJ1-6; D perhaps matches TRBD1 (6 bases). Germline V gene data show CDR1 as MNHEY and CDR2 as SVGAGI. The CDR3 runs 15 residues. Deletions cut 6 bases from V and 7 bases from J, with 16 bases between. The CDR3, as DNA: TGTGCCAGCAGCCAGATACAGGGAATCAATTCACCCCTCCACTTT. Its translation is CASSQIQGINSPLHF.

The V gene is TRBV4-1, the J gene TRBJ1-4, with 7 bases that match TRBD1. After removal of 0 bases from V and 5 bases from J, the junction contained 18 bases not matched to a gene. Germline loops: CDR1 MGHRA, CDR2 YSYEKL. The CDR3 loop spans 20 amino acids. CDR3 region: CASSQEGSQTGYRENEKLFF. The CDR3 DNA is TGCGCCAGCAGCCAAGAGGGCTCTCAGACAGGGTATAGGGAGAATGAAAAACTGTTTTTT.

The genes are TRBV5-1 and TRBJ2-3; no firm D call. Trimming stripped 2 bases from V and 7 bases from J, with 20 bases between. The length of the CDR3 is 16 residues. Germline assignment: CDR1 SGHRS and CDR2 YFSETQ. The CDR3 region has the DNA TGCGCCAGCAGCTTCAATAGCCTACTTCCCACGAATACGCAGTATTTT. This sequence encodes CASSFNSLLPTNTQYF.

The chain links TRBV10-1 to TRBJ1-1; D not resolved. Germline values: CDR1 WNHNN, CDR2 SYGVQD (reference sequence). The CDR3 runs to 15 residues. The germline V and J ends were trimmed by 0 bases and 1 base, with 9 bases remaining between them. The CDR3 DNA reads as TGCGCCAGCAGTGAGTCGTGTCACAAGAACACTGAAGCTTTCTTT. Protein product: CASSESCHKNTEAFF.

In the case of this clone: The same CDR3 can be traced to other DNA sequences in this sample. The J gene is TRBJ2-5, the V gene TRBV7-2, with D possibly being TRBD2 (5 bases). Per the germline V gene, CDR1 is SGHTA and CDR2 is FQGNSA. With 3 bases removed from V and 3 bases from J, the gap between germline ends came to 11 bases. CDR3 length: 14 amino acids. The CDR3 loop is CASSLEATKETQYF. CDR3 DNA: TGTGCCAGCAGCTTGGAGGCAACGAAAGAGACCCAGTACTTC. Combining the CDR3 with reference TRBV7-2 and TRBJ2-5 gives the whole variable domain GAGVSQSPSNKVTEKGKDVELRCDPISGHTALYWYRQSLGQGLEFLIYFQGNSAPDKSGLPSDRFSAERTGGSVSTLTIQRTQQEDSAVYLCASSLEATKETQYFGPGTRLLVL.

This rearrangement joins TRBV15 to TRBJ2-5; D perhaps matches TRBD2 (6 bases). The germline V gene encodes CDR1 LNHNV and CDR2 YYDKDF (reference sequence). This CDR3 region has 14 residues. Trimming shortened V by 3 bases and J by 3 bases, and 11 bases separated the two germline ends. The CDR3: CATSSRRAEETQYF. DNA for the CDR3: TGTGCCACCAGCAGCAGGAGGGCGGAAGAGACCCAGTACTTC.

V usage is TRBV12-5 and J usage is TRBJ2-7; 7 bases agree with TRBD1. The length of the CDR3 is 18 residues. Germline-derived CDR1 and CDR2 are LGHNT and FRNRAP. Germline trimming cut 6 bases from V and 0 bases from J; bases unmatched to any gene: 17. The CDR3: CASGRWSPAGGYSYEQYF. CDR3 DNA sequence: TGTGCTAGTGGCCGTTGGAGTCCTGCAGGGGGTTACTCCTACGAGCAGTACTTC. Together with reference TRBV12-5 and TRBJ2-7, the CDR3 gives the full variable domain: DARVTQTPRHKVTEMGQEVTMRCQPILGHNTVFWYRQTMMQGLELLAYFRNRAPLDDSGMPKDRFSAEMPDATLATLKIQPSEPRDSAVYFCASGRWSPAGGYSYEQYFGPGTRLTVT.

In regard to this clone: A read error may produce the germline difference seen at one junction end. This chain connects TRBV4-3 to TRBJ2-1; 8 bases align to TRBD2. This CDR3 is built from 18 residues. Germline V CDR1 and CDR2: LGHNA, YSLEER. The CDR3 DNA is TGCGCCAGCAGCCGAGCCAGGCGGGGGGTCCCATCCTTCAATGAGCAGTTCTTC. Amino acids: CASSRARRGVPSFNEQFF.

The chain links TRBV5-1 to TRBJ2-2, with 7 bases lining up with TRBD1. The CDR3 has 17 residues. Losses at the gene ends were 4 bases for V and 7 bases for J; bases not matched to a gene: 16. Germline V gene lookup returns CDR1 SGHRS and CDR2 YFSETQ. The CDR3 region is CASSPDRPTGLIGELFF. The CDR3 DNA follows: TGCGCCAGCAGCCCGGACAGGCCGACCGGACTGATCGGGGAGCTGTTTTTT.

To note about this clone: The sample has other DNA sequences that encode this CDR3 too. The gene calls are TRBV28 and TRBJ2-7; 9 positions match TRBD1. V trimming: 5 bases; J trimming: 4 bases; junction bases outside the gene matches: 9. The germline gives CDR1 MDHEN, CDR2 SYDVKM. The CDR3 extends over 15 amino acids. This CDR3 reads CASSLAGTGSYEQYF. The CDR3 region has the DNA TGTGCCAGCAGTCTGGCCGGGACAGGGTCGTACGAGCAGTACTTC.

V usage is TRBV28 and J usage is TRBJ1-2, with 9 positions matching TRBD1. This CDR3 spans 15 amino acids. Per the germline V gene, CDR1 is MDHEN and CDR2 is SYDVKM. With V trimmed by 6 bases and J by 7 bases, 12 bases remained unmatched. CDR3 region: CASSPTGTGSIGYTF. The CDR3 nucleotides are TGTGCCAGCAGCCCCACCGGGACAGGGTCGATTGGCTACACCTTC.

This clone is a singleton in its sample. This chain uses TRBV5-5 with TRBJ1-5, with D perhaps matching TRBD1 (5 bases). The CDR3 sequence is 17 residues long. The V end was cut by 2 bases, the J end by 1 base, with 16 bases between. Germline CDR1 and CDR2: SGHKS and YYEKEE (reference sequence). The DNA for the CDR3 is TGTGCCAGCAGCTTACGGCTGGCAGGGAAGAGCAATCAGCCCCAGCATTTT. It encodes CASSLRLAGKSNQPQHF.

The V call is TRBV18, the J call TRBJ2-7, with D possibly TRBD1 on 6 matching bases. Trimming took off 3 bases at V and 3 bases at J, with 12 bases between the two ends. The CDR3 totals 14 residues. Germline CDR1 KGHSH, CDR2 LQKENI. CDR3 nucleotide sequence: TGTGCCAGCTCACCCGACAGGACCTTCTACGAGCAGTACTTC. As protein: CASSPDRTFYEQYF.

The chain has TRBV5-6 and TRBJ1-6; 9 bases line up with TRBD1. Germline loops: CDR1 SGHDT, CDR2 YYEEEE. V lost 0 bases and J lost 7; bases outside the gene matches: 5. The CDR3 has 16 residues. The CDR3 sequence: CASSLEGQGDNSPLHF. CDR3 coding DNA: TGTGCCAGCAGCTTGGAGGGACAGGGTGACAATTCACCCCTCCACTTT.

V gene TRBV28 combines with J gene TRBJ1-1; D not resolved. Germline CDR1 reads MDHEN; CDR2 reads SYDVKM. This CDR3 has 14 amino acids. V was shortened by 5 bases and J by 1 base, with 11 bases between the two germline ends. As DNA, the CDR3 is TGTGCCAGCAGTCCCACCACAAGGAACACTGAAGCTTTCTTT. Protein: CASSPTTRNTEAFF.

This clone was counted only a few times. The chain links TRBV10-2 to TRBJ2-7; TRBD2 matches at 7 bases. The CDR3 sequence is 15 residues long. The V gene end was trimmed by 6 bases and the J gene end by 4 bases; junction bases not matched to a gene: 12. Germline CDR1 and CDR2: WSHSY and SAAADI. The CDR3 spells CASRWGVGGRYEQYF. The CDR3 bases are TGCGCCAGCAGGTGGGGTGTGGGAGGGCGGTACGAGCAGTACTTC.

The chain links TRBV28 to TRBJ1-5, with 8 bases identical to TRBD1. Germline trimming cut 6 bases from V and 6 bases from J; bases unmatched to any gene: 7. This CDR3 has 14 residues. Germline V gene lookup returns CDR1 MDHEN and CDR2 SYDVKM. In nucleotides, the CDR3 is TGTGCCAGCAGATATACAGGGGGAATTCAGCCCCAGCATTTT. This sequence encodes CASRYTGGIQPQHF. Full variable domain (remainder filled in from reference TRBV28 and TRBJ1-5): DVKVTQSSRYLVKRTGEKVFLECVQDMDHENMFWYRQDPGLGLRLIYFSYDVKMKEKGDIPEGYSVSREKKERFSLILESASTNQTSMYLCASRYTGGIQPQHFGDGTRLSIL.

The V gene is TRBV2, the J gene TRBJ1-4; D is unresolved. The CDR3 is 13 residues long. V shed 3 bases and J shed 10 bases, with 12 bases lying between them. Per the germline V gene, CDR1 is SNHLY and CDR2 is FYNNEI. The CDR3 nucleotides read TGTGCCAGCAGTGATCCGATTGGAGGAAAACTGTTTTTT. Amino acids: CASSDPIGGKLFF. The variable domain in full, completed from reference TRBV2 and TRBJ1-4, reads EPEVTQTPSHQVTQMGQEVILRCVPISNHLYFYWYRQILGQKVEFLVSFYNNEISEKSEIFDDQFSVERPDGSNFTLKIRSTKLEDSAMYFCASSDPIGGKLFFGSGTQLSVL.